Listed below are T cell receptor beta chains from one sample, sequenced in a study of control samples from healthy donors and cancer patients. Here immunoSEQ multiplex PCR was the method, and the copy in TCRdb shows in-frame clones only, minus some. The table has about 72,000 clones, over 80% seen once. The sequenced material came from blood. The receptor set was obtained from a woman between 55 and 75 years old in good health. Each CDR3 is given with its conserved first and last residue. D genes are given only for firm matches. Not every row has a clone size; where given, it reads once, few, many or a size class.

j_call,d_call,cdr3_length,v_call,clone_size,cdr3_aa,cdr3_nt
TRBJ2-1,NA,16,TRBV6-4,NA,CASSVQQGSSYNEQFF,TGTGCCAGCAGTGTCCAACAGGGAAGCTCCTACAATGAGCAGTTCTTC
TRBJ2-7,TRBD2,15,TRBV7-2,NA,CASRPTSGRGYEQYF,TGTGCCAGCAGGCCCACTAGCGGGAGAGGTTACGAGCAGTACTTC
TRBJ1-2,NA,12,TRBV19,NA,CASSIEHRAYTF,TGTGCCAGTAGTATTGAGCACAGAGCCTACACCTTC
TRBJ1-1,NA,13,TRBV11-3,NA,CASSFGGGTEAFF,TGTGCCAGCAGCTTTGGGGGAGGCACTGAAGCTTTCTTT
TRBJ2-7,TRBD2,15,TRBV18,NA,CASSPLAGEAYEQYF,TGTGCCAGCTCACCTCTGGCGGGAGAAGCCTACGAGCAGTACTTC
TRBJ2-2,NA,16,TRBV4-1,NA,CASSRRGFANTGELFF,TGCGCCAGCAGTCGCAGGGGTTTCGCGAACACCGGGGAGCTGTTTTTT
TRBJ1-1,NA,14,TRBV9,NA,CASSGAWSNTEAFF,TGTGCCAGCAGCGGCGCCTGGTCGAACACTGAAGCTTTCTTT
TRBJ2-5,NA,13,TRBV24-1,NA,CATSDPSPETQYF,TGTGCCACCAGTGATCCTTCGCCAGAGACCCAGTACTTC
TRBJ1-2,NA,13,TRBV9,NA,CASSSWDNYGYTF,TGTGCCAGCAGCTCATGGGACAACTATGGCTACACCTTC
TRBJ2-2,NA,11,TRBV7-9,NA,CASSRSGELFF,TGTGCCAGCAGTAGGTCAGGGGAGCTGTTTTTT
TRBJ1-2,TRBD1,17,TRBV9,once,CASSVARGTGVNYGYTF,TGTGCCAGCAGCGTAGCTAGGGGGACAGGGGTTAACTATGGCTACACCTTC
TRBJ1-2,NA,12,TRBV5-6,NA,CASSLGVLGYTF,TGTGCCAGCAGCTTGGGGGTGTTAGGCTACACCTTC
TRBJ1-2,TRBD1,16,TRBV4-3,NA,CASSQAGTGGGGGYTF,TGCGCCAGCAGCCAAGCCGGGACAGGGGGCGGTGGAGGCTACACCTTC
TRBJ2-2,NA,14,TRBV7-9,once,CASSSQENTGELFF,TGTGCCAGCAGCTCTCAGGAGAACACCGGGGAGCTGTTTTTT
TRBJ2-7,NA,14,TRBV5-1,NA,CASSVSGEGYEQCF,TGCGCCAGCAGTGTGTCTGGGGAAGGGTACGAGCAGTGCTTC
TRBJ1-1,NA,14,TRBV6-6,NA,CASSSRGSGTEAFF,TGTGCCAGCAGTTCGAGGGGGTCAGGTACTGAAGCTTTCTTT
TRBJ2-6,NA,16,TRBV27,NA,CASMAGSLPGANVLTF,TGTGCCAGCATGGCCGGTAGTTTACCGGGGGCCAACGTCCTGACTTTC
TRBJ1-1,NA,15,TRBV5-1,NA,CASSPGWDLNTEAFF,TGCGCCAGCAGCCCCGGGTGGGACCTGAACACTGAAGCTTTCTTT
TRBJ2-2,TRBD2,15,TRBV2,NA,CASSGLAGATGELFF,TGTGCCAGCAGTGGACTAGCGGGAGCGACCGGGGAGCTGTTTTTT
TRBJ2-5,NA,15,TRBV6-5,NA,CASSPTGRVWETQYF,TGTGCCAGCAGTCCCACGGGGCGGGTGTGGGAGACCCAGTACTTC
TRBJ2-1,NA,15,TRBV3-1/TRBV3-2,NA,CASSQMFGSYNEQFF,TGTGCCAGCAGCCAAATGTTCGGCTCCTACAATGAGCAGTTCTTC
TRBJ2-3,NA,15,TRBV5-4,NA,CASSPSGLRTDTQYF,TGTGCCAGCAGCCCATCGGGACTTCGCACAGATACGCAGTATTTT
TRBJ1-5,NA,16,TRBV21-1,NA,CASSKLVGLNNQPQHF,TGTGCCAGCAGCAAACTTGTGGGTTTAAACAATCAGCCCCAGCATTTT
TRBJ2-4,NA,11,TRBV2,once,CASSDRNIQYF,TGTGCCAGCAGCGACAGGAACATTCAGTACTTC
TRBJ2-5,NA,14,TRBV4-1,NA,CASSQIDSRKTQYF,TGCGCCAGCAGCCAGATTGACTCTCGAAAGACCCAGTACTTC
TRBJ2-1,TRBD2,13,TRBV10-3,once,CAIRVAGGDEQFF,TGTGCCATCAGAGTAGCGGGAGGGGATGAGCAGTTCTTC
TRBJ1-1,NA,11,TRBV2,NA,CASGRDGEAFF,TGTGCCAGCGGTAGGGACGGTGAAGCTTTCTTT
TRBJ2-1,NA,16,TRBV2,large,CASSWPSEWSYNEQFF,TGTGCCAGCAGCTGGCCTAGCGAATGGTCCTACAATGAGCAGTTCTTC
TRBJ2-2,NA,16,TRBV19,NA,CASSTSRTSRAGELFF,TGTGCCAGTAGTACGTCCCGTACTAGCCGGGCCGGGGAGCTGTTTTTT
TRBJ1-1,NA,14,TRBV7-3,few,CASSLTGGNTEAFF,TGTGCCAGCAGCTTGACCGGGGGCAACACTGAAGCTTTCTTT
TRBJ2-3,TRBD2,19,TRBV7-9,NA,CASSFAIPGLAGGGDTQYF,TGTGCCAGCAGCTTCGCAATACCGGGACTAGCGGGAGGCGGAGATACGCAGTATTTT
TRBJ1-5,TRBD1,16,TRBV3-1/TRBV3-2,NA,CASSQGGGRGNQPQHF,TGTGCCAGCAGCCAAGGAGGGGGCAGGGGCAATCAGCCCCAGCATTTT
TRBJ1-2,NA,14,TRBV6-2/TRBV6-3,NA,CASSYSKTVYGYTF,TGTGCCAGCAGTTACTCGAAGACAGTCTATGGCTACACCTTC
TRBJ2-1,NA,14,TRBV10-3,NA,CAISGVEGNNEQFF,TGTGCCATCTCTGGGGTAGAAGGGAACAATGAGCAGTTCTTC
TRBJ2-7,NA,15,TRBV18,NA,CASSPKQGLYYEQYF,TGTGCCAGCTCACCAAAGCAGGGCCTATACTACGAGCAGTACTTC
TRBJ1-5,NA,15,TRBV19,NA,CASSIDLGGPQPQHF,TGTGCCAGTAGTATAGATCTAGGGGGTCCTCAGCCCCAGCATTTT
TRBJ2-2,NA,15,TRBV6-5,NA,CASRGRQGSTGELFF,TGTGCCAGCAGGGGACGTCAGGGGTCCACGGGGGAGCTGTTTTTT
TRBJ1-3,NA,14,TRBV19,once,CASSIREPGNTIYF,TGTGCCAGTAGTATAAGGGAGCCTGGAAACACCATATATTTT
TRBJ2-5,NA,13,TRBV7-9,NA,CASSSGGKETQYF,TGTGCCAGCAGCTCAGGAGGGAAAGAGACCCAGTACTTC
TRBJ1-5,NA,15,TRBV7-2,NA,CASSRGEYSNQPQHF,TGTGCCAGCAGTAGAGGGGAATATAGCAATCAGCCCCAGCATTTT
TRBJ1-6,NA,16,TRBV6-1,NA,CASSESSGRLESPLHF,TGTGCCAGCAGTGAAAGCTCAGGACGGCTCGAATCACCCCTCCACTTT